Below, one T cell receptor (beta chain) is given with its context. Its antigen remains unidentified. Following a re-call of the 5' RACE reads, TCRdb has one entry per CDR3 protein and lacks DNA. Recorded here are approximately 160,000 distinct CDR3 sequences; the top ten clones represent about 7.4%. This specimen belongs to a study of monozygotic twins with inflammatory bowel disease. Regarding the study as a whole: Healthy co-twins showed greater TCRbeta diversity (inverse Simpson) than IBD patients. There was no support for any single strong signal or clonotype associated with IBD. Fewer clonotypes were shared with others by IBD patients than by healthy twins, especially with disease activity. Telling apart the different T cell subtypes was not possible.

The receptor's source is a human donor with ulcerative colitis or Crohn's disease, or a healthy co-twin of an affected twin (not recorded which). Source material: blood.

CDR3 residues: CSARAWVNTEAFF. V and J are TRBV20-1 and TRBJ1-1. In germline, CDR1 is DFQATT, CDR2 SNEGSKA (reference sequence). The CDR3 runs to 13 residues.